Shown below are 25 T cell receptor beta chains from a single sample sequenced in a study of shared clonotypes between healthy human individuals. The naive CD8 subset, CD45RO-negative cells positively selected for CCR7, excluded terminally differentiated effector memory CD45RA+ cells. Here immunoSEQ multiplex PCR was the method, and the copy in TCRdb shows in-frame clones only, minus some. The sample records under 850,000 clones, about 92% being singletons. What was sequenced was naive CD8+ T cells sorted from blood. The receptors shown here come from a man aged 30 to 39 in good health.

This clone was observed a handful of times. The chain joins TRBV7-9 to TRBJ2-5; D not certain. Germline CDR1 is SEHNR and CDR2 is FQNEAQ (reference sequence). The CDR3 covers 15 residues. The V end lost 2 bases, the J end lost 1 base, and 11 bases lay between the germline ends. The CDR3 nucleotides are TGTGCCAGCAGCTTAAGTTCGCGGACCCAAGAGACCCAGTACTTC. Translation gives CASSLSSRTQETQYF.

The chain carries TRBV27 and TRBJ1-2; 9 nucleotides line up with TRBD1. The ends lost 6 bases at V and 7 bases at J; junction bases unmatched: 9. CDR3 length: 14 amino acids. Germline V gene sequence: CDR1 MNHEY, CDR2 SMNVEV (reference sequence). The CDR3 DNA reads TGTGCCAGCAGCCCGGGGACAGGGTGGTTTGGCTACACCTTC. This sequence encodes CASSPGTGWFGYTF.

This chain uses TRBV27 with TRBJ2-7, with no clear D. The V end lost 0 bases, the J end lost 1 base, and 7 bases lay between the germline ends. Germline values: CDR1 MNHEY, CDR2 SMNVEV (reference sequence). This CDR3 has 14 residues. In DNA, the CDR3 is TGTGCCAGCAGTTTATCGGACGGATCCTACGAGCAGTACTTC. Amino acids: CASSLSDGSYEQYF.

The chain carries TRBV25-1 and TRBJ2-5, with D possibly matching TRBD2 (6 bases). V lost 3 bases and J lost 2, with 19 bases in between. Germline CDR1 is MGHDK and CDR2 is SYGVNS. The CDR3 is 17 residues long. CDR3 sequence: CASSEILAERNQETQYF. Here the CDR3 DNA reads TGTGCCAGCAGTGAGATTTTAGCGGAACGGAATCAAGAGACCCAGTACTTC.

The chain combines TRBV7-9 with TRBJ2-1; 10 positions match TRBD1. Germline loops: CDR1 SEHNR, CDR2 FQNEAQ (reference sequence). V shed 2 bases and J 8 bases; nucleotides not matched to a gene: 9. This CDR3 comprises 16 residues. CDR3 region: CASSLTRDRGRDEQFF. The CDR3 DNA reads as TGTGCCAGCAGCTTAACCCGGGACAGGGGTAGGGATGAGCAGTTCTTC.

The DNA of the CDR3 is TGCGCCAGCAGCGGGGCAGAGAACACCGGGGAGCTGTTTTTT. Protein product: CASSGAENTGELFF. The chain uses TRBV10-2 and TRBJ2-2; tentatively, D is TRBD1 or TRBD2 (5 bases each). The CDR3 has 14 amino acids. With 6 bases removed from V and 1 base from J, the gap between germline ends came to 9 bases. CDR1 and CDR2 from the germline V gene are WSHSY and SAAADI.

The chain recombines TRBV15 with TRBJ2-1, with D perhaps matching TRBD1 or TRBD2 (5 bases each). The V gene's germline CDR1 is LNHNV and CDR2 YYDKDF (reference sequence). V was clipped by 11 bases and J by 0 bases, with 11 bases between them. The CDR3 totals 13 residues. The CDR3 DNA sequence: TGTGCCTCCGGGGCCGACTCCTACAATGAGCAGTTCTTC. Translating gives CASGADSYNEQFF.

The chain links TRBV5-4 to TRBJ2-1, with TRBD1 matching over 9 bases. Germline CDR1 SGHNT, CDR2 YYREEE (reference sequence). J was trimmed by 4 bases and V by 1 base; bases with no gene match: 3. The CDR3 extends over 15 amino acids. DNA of the CDR3: TGTGCCAGCAGCTTGACAGGGGGCAGGTACAATGAGCAGTTCTTC. This encodes CASSLTGGRYNEQFF. Drawing the rest from reference TRBV5-4 and TRBJ2-1, the complete variable domain is ETGVTQSPTHLIKTRGQQVTLRCSSQSGHNTVSWYQQALGQGPQFIFQYYREEENGRGNFPPRFSGLQFPNYSSELNVNALELDDSALYLCASSLTGGRYNEQFFGPGTRLTVL.

This rearrangement joins TRBV5-6 to TRBJ1-3, with 12 positions matching TRBD1. Losses at the gene ends were 2 bases for V and 8 bases for J; bases not matched to a gene: 2. This CDR3 is 14 amino acids long. The germline gives CDR1 SGHDT, CDR2 YYEEEE. CDR3 amino acids: CASSFRDRGHTIYF. CDR3 coding DNA: TGTGCCAGCAGCTTCCGGGACAGGGGGCACACCATATATTTT.

V usage is TRBV7-6 and J usage is TRBJ1-4; 10 positions match TRBD1. This CDR3 is built from 17 residues. V lost 5 bases to trimming and J lost 3 bases; unmatched junction nucleotides: 9. Germline values: CDR1 SGHVS, CDR2 FNYEAQ. The CDR3 bases are TGTGCCAGCAGCGACCCGACAGGGGGCTGGTCTAATGAAAAACTGTTTTTT. This codes for CASSDPTGGWSNEKLFF. The full variable domain, rest sourced from reference TRBV7-6 and TRBJ1-4, is GAGVSQSPRYKVTKRGQDVALRCDPISGHVSLYWYRQALGQGPEFLTYFNYEAQQDKSGLPNDRFSAERPEGSISTLTIQRTEQRDSAMYRCASSDPTGGWSNEKLFFGSGTQLSVL.

V gene TRBV7-9 combines with J gene TRBJ2-1; the D gene is possibly TRBD1 (6 bases). The CDR3 loop spans 15 amino acids. Per the germline V gene, CDR1 is SEHNR and CDR2 is FQNEAQ (reference sequence). V lost 5 bases and J 2 bases, leaving 13 bases between the germline ends. The CDR3 reads CASSPRDNAYNEQFF. For the CDR3, the DNA is TGTGCCAGCAGCCCCAGGGACAATGCCTACAATGAGCAGTTCTTC.

This chain uses TRBV6-1 with TRBJ2-1; TRBD2 matches 8 bases. The germline gives CDR1 MNHNS, CDR2 SASEGT. The CDR3 loop spans 16 amino acids. V lost 1 base, J lost 0 bases, and 2 bases stayed unmatched. CDR3 loop: CASSEEGTSSYNEQFF. The DNA for the CDR3 is TGTGCCAGCAGTGAAGAAGGGACTAGCTCCTACAATGAGCAGTTCTTC.

The chain couples TRBV6-1 to TRBJ2-1; D ambiguous. The germline CDR1 and CDR2 sequences are MNHNS and SASEGT. This CDR3 spans 14 amino acids. V lost 1 base and J 3 bases, leaving 7 bases between the germline ends. The CDR3 protein is CASSEVSDYNEQFF. The CDR3 DNA follows: TGTGCCAGCAGTGAAGTATCCGACTACAATGAGCAGTTCTTC.

The J gene is TRBJ2-3, the V gene TRBV28; TRBD2 is a possible D gene (6 bases). The CDR3 covers 18 residues. Germline loops: CDR1 MDHEN, CDR2 SYDVKM. Trimming pared 4 bases from V and 3 bases from J, leaving 23 bases between. CDR3 in amino acids: CASSSITLGTGRTDTQYF. CDR3 nucleotide sequence: TGTGCCAGCAGTTCTATTACCCTGGGGACCGGGAGAACAGATACGCAGTATTTT.

This clone was detected only once. The chain couples TRBV29-1 to TRBJ2-1; 9 positions match TRBD1. With 3 bases clipped from V and 5 bases from J, the junction kept 8 bases outside the gene matches. Germline loops: CDR1 SQVTM, CDR2 ANQGSEA. The CDR3 length is 15 residues. The CDR3 region is CSVDLPGQGHNEQFF. CDR3 DNA sequence: TGCAGCGTTGATCTACCGGGACAGGGTCACAATGAGCAGTTCTTC.

The chain uses TRBV25-1 and TRBJ2-1, with 8 bases that match TRBD2. The J segment lost 7 bases and the V segment lost 3 bases, leaving 8 bases of the junction unmatched. The CDR3 is made up of 15 amino acids. Germline V gene data show CDR1 as MGHDK and CDR2 as SYGVNS. The CDR3 bases are TGTGCCAGCAGTGATCCGCGGGAGGTGGGGAATGAGCAGTTCTTC. This gives the protein CASSDPREVGNEQFF.

The chain joins TRBV6-4 to TRBJ1-2; D unclear. The CDR3 spans 16 residues. Germline V gene data show CDR1 as MRHNA and CDR2 as SNTAGT. V lost 6 bases and J lost 2, with 19 bases in between. CDR3 loop: CASSERNLGENYGYTF. CDR3 DNA sequence: TGTGCCAGCAGCGAGCGAAACCTCGGCGAGAACTATGGCTACACCTTC.

The rearrangement uses TRBV5-1 and TRBJ2-7; 7 bases are shared with TRBD1. Germline V lookup: CDR1 SGHRS, CDR2 YFSETQ. CDR3 size: 17 residues. V dropped 0 bases and J dropped 2; count of bases not matched to a gene: 11. The CDR3 bases are TGCGCCAGCAGCTTGGAAAGCCCATTAGGGACAGCCTACGAGCAGTACTTC. Its translation: CASSLESPLGTAYEQYF.

This sequence joins TRBV10-2 and TRBJ1-1, with D tentatively TRBD1 (6 bases). The V gene's germline CDR1 is WSHSY and CDR2 SAAADI. The CDR3 has 16 amino acids. The V gene lost 8 bases and the J gene lost 4 bases, with 23 bases spanning the gap. The CDR3 bases are TGCGCCAGCCTCAAAATTCCGGACAGTCCGACCACTGAAGCTTTCTTT. Protein product: CASLKIPDSPTTEAFF.

V and J are TRBV19 and TRBJ1-1, with a weak D call TRBD1 (6 bases). The CDR3 covers 13 residues. Germline V CDR1 and CDR2: LNHDA, SQIVND (reference sequence). V was trimmed by 4 bases and J by 1 base, leaving 7 bases between them. CDR3 protein: CASSRGQNTEAFF. CDR3 DNA: TGTGCCAGTAGTAGGGGACAGAACACTGAAGCTTTCTTT.

The chain links TRBV2 to TRBJ2-1; 12 bases are a match to TRBD2. Looked up from germline, CDR1 is SNHLY and CDR2 is FYNNEI. CDR3 length: 18 residues. Trimming cost V 6 bases and J 3 bases; bases outside gene matches: 12. The CDR3 sequence: CASRRTGGTSGYYNEQFF. CDR3 nucleotides: TGTGCCAGCAGGCGCACGGGGGGGACTAGCGGGTACTACAATGAGCAGTTCTTC.

This rearrangement joins TRBV27 to TRBJ1-2; D is possibly TRBD1 (6 bases). From germline, CDR1 is MNHEY and CDR2 SMNVEV (reference sequence). This CDR3 comprises 14 residues. Trimming cost V 5 bases and J 4 bases, with 14 bases left between them. The CDR3 DNA follows: TGTGCCAGCAGTCCTTACGGACAGTTCTATGGCTACACCTTC. It codes for CASSPYGQFYGYTF.

This chain connects TRBV5-8 to TRBJ2-1; D possibly matches TRBD1 or TRBD2 (5 bases each). CDR1 and CDR2 (germline): SGHTS, YDEGEE. This CDR3 has 15 residues. Trimming took 0 bases from V and 3 from J, leaving 10 bases between them. CDR3 amino acids: CASSLGGTYYNEQFF. The CDR3 nucleotides read TGTGCCAGCAGCTTGGGAGGGACGTACTACAATGAGCAGTTCTTC.

This chain uses TRBV7-8 with TRBJ2-1; TRBD2 matches 14 bases. V gave up 3 bases and J gave up 9 bases; unmatched junction bases: 7. CDR3 length: 16 amino acids. Germline V gene data show CDR1 as SGHVS and CDR2 as FQNEAQ. Here the CDR3 DNA reads TGTGCCAGCAGCTTTGAGACTAGCGGGAGGGCCGTTGAGCAGTTCTTC. This translates into CASSFETSGRAVEQFF.

The chain joins TRBV2 to TRBJ2-1; 11 bases are a match to TRBD2. CDR3 size: 19 residues. CDR1 is SNHLY, CDR2 FYNNEI, per germline. V was clipped by 0 bases and J by 0 bases; unmatched bases: 7. CDR3 protein: CASSEAGTSGISSYNEQFF. CDR3 coding DNA: TGTGCCAGCAGTGAAGCTGGGACTAGCGGCATAAGCTCCTACAATGAGCAGTTCTTC.